A selection of T cell receptor beta chains follows, all from one sample in a study of CD8 T cells in ankylosing spondylitis. TCRdb re-analysed the 5' RACE reads in MiXCR, keeping a single row per CDR3 protein. Among about 190,000 distinct CDR3 sequences listed, about an eighth were seen once. The sequencing input was blood, either unsorted or a sorted T cell fraction (not recorded which). The receptor source for this set is a female donor with ankylosing spondylitis or in good health (not recorded which). Both conserved end residues are part of each CDR3. D genes are given only for firm matches. Clone size is not always given. Where it is, it says once, few, many or a class for expanded clones.

D: TRBD2; size: few; V: TRBV7-2; J: TRBJ2-1; CDR3: CASSLAEAGGPNNEQFF; DNA: TGTGCCAGCAGCTTAGCCGAAGCGGGAGGGCCTAACAATGAGCAGTTCTTC
D: TRBD2; size: -; V: TRBV6-1; J: TRBJ2-1; CDR3: CASRRWVAGVSGNEQFF; DNA: TGTGCCAGCAGGCGTTGGGTAGCGGGAGTTTCCGGAAATGAGCAGTTCTTC
D: TRBD2; size: few; V: TRBV20-1; J: TRBJ2-1; CDR3: CSAELLSGAGGNYNEQFF; DNA: TGCAGTGCTGAACTACTAAGCGGAGCGGGAGGCAATTACAATGAGCAGTTCTTC
D: -; size: many; V: TRBV7-6; J: TRBJ1-1; CDR3: CASGGANTEAFF; DNA: TGTGCGAGTGGGGGGGCCAACACTGAAGCTTTCTTT
D: -; size: -; V: TRBV20-1; J: TRBJ2-3; CDR3: CSARDHRGSTDTQYF; DNA: TGCAGTGCTAGAGATCATAGAGGAAGCACAGATACGCAGTATTTT
D: -; size: many; V: TRBV6-2/TRBV6-3; J: TRBJ2-7; CDR3: CASRSHGNYEQYF; DNA: TGTGCCAGCAGGTCTCACGGAAACTACGAGCAGTACTTC
D: -; size: many; V: TRBV5-1; J: TRBJ2-7; CDR3: CASRLEDEQYF; DNA: TGCGCCAGCCGATTGGAGGACGAGCAGTACTTC
D: TRBD1; size: -; V: TRBV2; J: TRBJ2-1; CDR3: CASSAQGPHNEQFF; DNA: TGTGCCAGCAGTGCACAGGGGCCACACAATGAGCAGTTCTTC
D: -; size: many; V: TRBV12-3/TRBV12-4; J: TRBJ1-5; CDR3: CASRNRVGNQPQHF; DNA: TGTGCCAGCAGGAACCGGGTGGGCAATCAGCCCCAGCATTTT
D: -; size: many; V: TRBV12-3/TRBV12-4; J: TRBJ2-7; CDR3: CASSPQVVAGTEQYF; DNA: TGTGCCAGCAGTCCCCAGGTAGTTGCTGGAACCGAGCAGTACTTC
D: TRBD1; size: many; V: TRBV19; J: TRBJ1-1; CDR3: CASRTGGSYTEAFF; DNA: TGTGCCAGTAGGACAGGGGGCAGTTACACTGAAGCTTTCTTT
D: -; size: many; V: TRBV6-2/TRBV6-3; J: TRBJ2-7; CDR3: CASRMAQGGSYEQYF; DNA: TGTGCCAGCAGGATGGCCCAGGGCGGCTCCTACGAGCAGTACTTC
D: -; size: many; V: TRBV7-2; J: TRBJ2-1; CDR3: CASSLATHEQFF; DNA: TGTGCCAGCAGCTTAGCGACGCATGAGCAGTTCTTC
D: TRBD1; size: many; V: TRBV30; J: TRBJ2-5; CDR3: CAWSGSRGRETQYF; DNA: TGTGCCTGGAGTGGAAGCAGGGGGCGAGAGACCCAGTACTTC
D: -; size: -; V: TRBV5-6; J: TRBJ2-7; CDR3: CASSQDPAGIGEQYF; DNA: TGTGCCAGCAGCCAGGATCCGGCAGGGATCGGCGAGCAGTACTTC
D: -; size: many; V: TRBV4-3; J: TRBJ2-3; CDR3: CASSQGRNTDTQYF; DNA: TGCGCCAGCAGCCAAGGACGGAACACAGATACGCAGTATTTT
D: -; size: -; V: TRBV20-1; J: TRBJ1-6; CDR3: CSAALGGKGSPLHF; DNA: TGCAGTGCGGCCTTAGGGGGGAAGGGTTCACCCCTCCACTTT
D: -; size: -; V: TRBV7-9; J: TRBJ1-2; CDR3: CASSEVPGGYGYTF; DNA: TGTGCCAGCAGCGAAGTCCCGGGGGGCTATGGCTACACCTTC
D: TRBD1; size: -; V: TRBV20-1; J: TRBJ1-2; CDR3: CSARDRDSSLNYGYTF; DNA: TGCAGTGCTAGAGATCGGGACAGTAGCCTTAACTATGGCTACACCTTC
D: TRBD2; size: many; V: TRBV20-1; J: TRBJ2-1; CDR3: CSARPSGRGFYNEQFF; DNA: TGCAGTGCTAGACCTAGCGGGAGGGGATTCTACAATGAGCAGTTCTTC
D: TRBD2; size: many; V: TRBV24-1; J: TRBJ2-1; CDR3: CATSDLDSGNDEQFF; DNA: TGTGCCACCAGTGATTTGGATAGCGGGAACGATGAGCAGTTCTTC
D: TRBD1; size: few; V: TRBV12-3/TRBV12-4; J: TRBJ1-1; CDR3: CASSPPDRGDTEAFF; DNA: TGTGCCAGCAGTCCCCCGGACAGGGGGGACACTGAAGCTTTCTTT
D: TRBD2; size: many; V: TRBV4-2; J: TRBJ2-1; CDR3: CASSKSAGGNNEQFF; DNA: TGTGCCAGCAGCAAATCAGCGGGAGGGAACAATGAGCAGTTCTTC
D: -; size: many; V: TRBV28; J: TRBJ2-1; CDR3: CASTPLGLRLYNEQFF; DNA: TGTGCCAGCACTCCATTGGGACTCAGACTATACAATGAGCAGTTCTTC
D: -; size: many; V: TRBV27; J: TRBJ1-5; CDR3: CASSLFGGQPQHF; DNA: TGTGCCAGCAGTTTATTTGGGGGGCAGCCCCAGCATTTT
D: TRBD2; size: -; V: TRBV12-3/TRBV12-4; J: TRBJ2-2; CDR3: CASSRLAGGSGELFF; DNA: TGTGCCAGCAGTCGCCTAGCGGGAGGAAGCGGGGAGCTGTTTTTT
D: -; size: many; V: TRBV7-6; J: TRBJ1-2; CDR3: CASSLSRVTGIVFYGYTF; DNA: TGTGCCAGCAGCTTAAGTCGGGTGACGGGGATAGTGTTCTATGGCTACACCTTC
D: -; size: many; V: TRBV11-2; J: TRBJ2-1; CDR3: CASSYTMGRNEQFF; DNA: TGTGCCAGCAGCTACACTATGGGGCGGAATGAGCAGTTCTTC
D: -; size: many; V: TRBV6-5; J: TRBJ2-2; CDR3: CASTHPTGELFF; DNA: TGTGCCAGCACCCACCCCACCGGGGAGCTGTTTTTT
D: TRBD2; size: many; V: TRBV6-2/TRBV6-3; J: TRBJ2-1; CDR3: CASSYSGLAGVFNEQFF; DNA: TGTGCCAGCAGTTACTCGGGACTAGCGGGAGTTTTTAATGAGCAGTTCTTC
D: TRBD1; size: few; V: TRBV24-1; J: TRBJ2-2; CDR3: CATSDRGTGELFF; DNA: TGTGCCACCAGTGACAGGGGGACCGGGGAGCTGTTTTTT
D: -; size: many; V: TRBV27; J: TRBJ1-5; CDR3: CASSLQGPVHNQPQHF; DNA: TGTGCCAGCAGTTTACAGGGCCCCGTCCACAATCAGCCCCAGCATTTT
D: -; size: many; V: TRBV20-1; J: TRBJ2-1; CDR3: CSAGGRWSTSGNEQFF; DNA: TGCAGTGCTGGCGGCAGGTGGTCTACCTCAGGCAATGAGCAGTTCTTC
D: TRBD1; size: many; V: TRBV20-1; J: TRBJ1-4; CDR3: CSATDWGQGEKLFF; DNA: TGCAGTGCTACAGATTGGGGACAGGGGGAAAAACTGTTTTTT
D: -; size: many; V: TRBV9; J: TRBJ1-2; CDR3: CASSGHSLNYGYTF; DNA: TGTGCCAGCAGCGGACATTCCCTTAACTATGGCTACACCTTC
D: TRBD2; size: many; V: TRBV20-1; J: TRBJ2-7; CDR3: CSARLRTSGAHSSYEQYF; DNA: TGCAGTGCTAGACTTCGGACTAGCGGGGCGCACAGCTCCTACGAGCAGTACTTC
D: -; size: few; V: TRBV4-2; J: TRBJ2-2; CDR3: CASSQGLVTGELFF; DNA: TGTGCCAGCAGCCAAGGTTTGGTAACCGGGGAGCTGTTTTTT
D: TRBD1; size: many; V: TRBV20-1; J: TRBJ1-1; CDR3: CSARAGGTEAFF; DNA: TGCAGTGCTAGAGCAGGGGGCACTGAAGCTTTCTTT
D: TRBD2; size: many; V: TRBV2; J: TRBJ2-1; CDR3: CASDRRGRASEQFF; DNA: TGTGCCAGCGACCGCCGCGGGAGGGCTAGTGAGCAGTTCTTC
D: -; size: many; V: TRBV6-1; J: TRBJ1-1; CDR3: CASRTSQGFTEAFF; DNA: TGTGCCAGCAGAACAAGCCAGGGTTTCACTGAAGCTTTCTTT
D: TRBD2; size: many; V: TRBV4-2; J: TRBJ2-3; CDR3: CASSQDSLAGSTDTQYF; DNA: TGTGCCAGCAGCCAAGATTCCCTAGCGGGCAGCACAGATACGCAGTATTTT
D: TRBD1; size: many; V: TRBV15; J: TRBJ1-5; CDR3: CATSPGTGGSGNQPQHF; DNA: TGTGCCACCAGCCCCGGGACAGGGGGCTCAGGCAATCAGCCCCAGCATTTT
D: -; size: many; V: TRBV18; J: TRBJ2-2; CDR3: CASSPGISGELFF; DNA: TGTGCCAGCTCACCAGGGATCTCCGGGGAGCTGTTTTTT
D: -; size: many; V: TRBV9; J: TRBJ1-4; CDR3: CASSVLPGEKLFF; DNA: TGTGCCAGCAGCGTACTCCCGGGGGAAAAACTGTTTTTT
D: -; size: many; V: TRBV18; J: TRBJ2-3; CDR3: CASSQGSRTDTQYF; DNA: TGTGCCAGCTCTCAAGGGTCTCGCACAGATACGCAGTATTTT
D: -; size: many; V: TRBV28; J: TRBJ1-1; CDR3: CASSLAKGQTTSTEAFF; DNA: TGTGCCAGCAGTTTAGCAAAAGGACAGACGACTTCCACTGAAGCTTTCTTT
D: -; size: many; V: TRBV5-1; J: TRBJ2-2; CDR3: CASHLSRGTGELFF; DNA: TGCGCCAGCCATTTGTCCAGGGGTACCGGGGAGCTGTTTTTT
D: -; size: -; V: TRBV5-1; J: TRBJ1-2; CDR3: CASSPRASPNGYTF; DNA: TGCGCCAGCAGCCCGAGGGCCAGCCCCAATGGCTACACCTTC
D: TRBD1; size: many; V: TRBV11-2; J: TRBJ2-5; CDR3: CASSLDGGQGFSVKETQYF; DNA: TGTGCCAGCAGCTTAGATGGAGGACAGGGTTTTTCCGTGAAGGAGACCCAGTACTTC
D: TRBD2; size: few; V: TRBV20-1; J: TRBJ2-3; CDR3: CSAPLAGGTDTQYF; DNA: TGCAGTGCTCCACTAGCGGGAGGAACAGATACGCAGTATTTT